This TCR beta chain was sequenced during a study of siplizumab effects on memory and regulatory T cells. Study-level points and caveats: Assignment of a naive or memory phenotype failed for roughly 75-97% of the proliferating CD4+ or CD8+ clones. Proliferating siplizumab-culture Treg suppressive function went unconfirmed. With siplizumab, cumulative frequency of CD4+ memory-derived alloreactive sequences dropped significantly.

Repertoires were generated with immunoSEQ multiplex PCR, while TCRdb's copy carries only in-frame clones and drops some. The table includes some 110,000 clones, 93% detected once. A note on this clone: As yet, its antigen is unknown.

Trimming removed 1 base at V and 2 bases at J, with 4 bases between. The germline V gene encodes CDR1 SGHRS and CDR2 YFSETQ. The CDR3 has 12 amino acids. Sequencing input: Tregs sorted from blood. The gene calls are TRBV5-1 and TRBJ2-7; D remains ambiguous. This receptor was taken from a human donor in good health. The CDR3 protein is CASSLNPYEQYF. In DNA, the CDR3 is TGCGCCAGCAGCTTGAACCCCTACGAGCAGTACTTC.